This T cell receptor (beta chain) was observed in a study of blood T cell repertoires in COVID-19. Whole-study context: The analysed material was cDNA or gDNA that came from T cells, B-cell-depleted T cells, or PBMCs.

Original methodology: Reference gene primer amplification gave estimated nucleated cell counts. Libraries were prepared by immunoSEQ multiplex PCR; TCRdb keeps only in-frame clonotypes and omits some of them. That table supplies the V and J calls and clone size; D and trimming were determined from the DNA. The repertoire holds more than 100,000 clones, roughly 84% seen once, with 1.4% to 1.5% in the top ten. This sequence originates from a man aged 55 to 70 with acute or convalescent COVID-19. Sequenced: peripheral blood.

The CDR3: CASSQTKGILGYTF. CDR3 coding DNA: TGTGCCAGCAGCCAAACCAAGGGGATTCTCGGCTACACCTTC. The V call is TRBV14, the J call TRBJ1-2; D perhaps matches TRBD1 (5 bases). CDR1 and CDR2 from the germline V gene are SGHDN and FVKESK. The V gene lost 2 bases and the J gene lost 8 bases, with 15 bases spanning the gap. The CDR3 is 14 residues long.